This passage covers 20 T cell receptor beta chains from one sample sequenced in a study of shared clonotypes between healthy human individuals. Assay: immunoSEQ multiplex PCR; the TCRdb copy retains only in-frame clones and omits some. This repertoire shows fewer than 600,000 clones, approximately 77% found once; its top ten account for around 12%. Material: PBMCs. These TCRs come from a woman between 40 and 55 years old in good health. Some clones in this sample may be carry-over from other donors' samples.

This chain joins TRBV10-3 and TRBJ2-2, with 7 bases matching TRBD2. V was clipped by 3 bases and J by 2 bases; unmatched bases: 6. The CDR3 runs 16 residues. Germline CDR1 ENHRY, CDR2 SYGVKD. CDR3 sequence reads: CAISDATSRNTGELFF. CDR3 nucleotides: TGTGCCATCAGTGACGCGACTAGCAGAAACACCGGGGAGCTGTTTTTT.

The chain carries TRBV2 and TRBJ1-1; no reliable D call. V was clipped by 3 bases and J by 2 bases, with 7 bases between them. In germline, CDR1 is SNHLY, CDR2 FYNNEI. The CDR3 runs 13 residues. CDR3 nucleotides: TGTGCCAGCAGTGAGGCATTTAACACTGAAGCTTTCTTT. It specifies CASSEAFNTEAFF.

CDR3 sequence reads: CASSYSWGGRGYTF. The CDR3 coding sequence is TGTGCCAGCAGTTACTCATGGGGGGGCAGAGGCTACACCTTC. V and J are TRBV6-6 and TRBJ1-2; tentatively, D is TRBD1 (6 bases). The germline gives CDR1 MNHNY, CDR2 SVGAGI (reference sequence). Trimming pared 0 bases from V and 8 bases from J, leaving 13 bases between. The CDR3 is 14 residues long.

The CDR3 loop is CTSSHREAEQFF. In nucleotides, the CDR3 is TGCACCAGCAGCCATCGTGAAGCTGAGCAGTTCTTC. The genes are TRBV1 and TRBJ2-1; whether TRBD2, the table's D call, matches the DNA was not checked. TRBV1 corresponds to a pseudogene. This CDR3 has 12 amino acids.

The chain combines TRBV29-1 with TRBJ1-1; a weak D match, TRBD1 (6 bases). V lost 4 bases to trimming and J lost 2 bases, with 11 bases between them. The CDR3 is 13 amino acids. Germline V lookup: CDR1 SQVTM, CDR2 ANQGSEA. The CDR3 bases are TGCAGCGTTGGAGGGGGGGGAAACACTGAAGCTTTCTTT. This codes for CSVGGGGNTEAFF. Full variable domain (rest looked up from reference TRBV29-1 and TRBJ1-1): SAVISQKPSRDICQRGTSLTIQCQVDSQVTMMFWYRQQPGQSLTLIATANQGSEATYESGFVIDKFPISRPNLTFSTLTVSNMSPEDSSIYLCSVGGGGNTEAFFGQGTRLTVV.

The CDR3 DNA sequence: TGCAGCGTTGAAATGGCGGGAGTAGAGACCCAGTACTTC. Amino acid sequence: CSVEMAGVETQYF. This chain connects TRBV29-1 to TRBJ2-5; 7 bases are shared with TRBD2. This CDR3 comprises 13 residues. Germline V CDR1 and CDR2: SQVTM, ANQGSEA. V lost 2 bases, J lost 4 bases, and 4 bases stayed unmatched.

The genes are TRBV2 and TRBJ1-1; D remains unclear. CDR1 SNHLY and CDR2 FYNNEI come from the germline V gene. This CDR3 has 13 residues. V was cut by 5 bases and J by 5 bases, with 12 bases left in between. The CDR3 nucleotides are TGTGCCAGCAGTCCTTGGGTTGGTACTGAAGCTTTCTTT. As protein: CASSPWVGTEAFF.

The genes are TRBV4-3 and TRBJ1-4; D call uncertain. This CDR3 is 15 amino acids long. The V end was cut by 0 bases, the J end by 7 bases, with 12 bases between. CDR1 LGHNA and CDR2 YSLEER come from the germline V gene. CDR3 amino acids: CASSQDRRAGEKLFF. The CDR3 DNA follows: TGCGCCAGCAGCCAAGATCGGAGGGCAGGTGAAAAACTGTTTTTT.

The chain links TRBV5-4 to TRBJ2-1; 9 bases match TRBD1. Germline V gives CDR1 SGHNT, CDR2 YYREEE (reference sequence). There are 15 residues in the CDR3. V lost 4 bases and J lost 2; bases outside the gene matches: 4. This CDR3 reads CASSRDREPYNEQFF. CDR3 nucleotide sequence: TGTGCCAGCAGCCGGGACAGGGAACCCTACAATGAGCAGTTCTTC.

Here the CDR3 reads CASSLAHGIGTEAFF. CDR3 bases: TGTGCCAGCAGCTTGGCCCACGGAATCGGTACTGAAGCTTTCTTT. The J gene is TRBJ1-1, the V gene TRBV5-4, with unresolved D. V lost 0 bases and J 5 bases, leaving 14 bases between the germline ends. CDR3 length: 15 amino acids. Germline loops: CDR1 SGHNT, CDR2 YYREEE (reference sequence). Full variable domain (remainder filled in from reference TRBV5-4 and TRBJ1-1): ETGVTQSPTHLIKTRGQQVTLRCSSQSGHNTVSWYQQALGQGPQFIFQYYREEENGRGNFPPRFSGLQFPNYSSELNVNALELDDSALYLCASSLAHGIGTEAFFGQGTRLTVV.

This clone was seen more than once but under ten times. This CDR3 is CASSRREGSSTDTQYF. CDR3 bases: TGCGCCAGCAGCAGAAGGGAAGGCTCCTCCACAGATACGCAGTATTTT. V and J are TRBV5-1 and TRBJ2-3; D unresolved. The V gene lost 4 bases and the J gene lost 2 bases, with 17 bases spanning the gap. There are 16 residues in the CDR3. Looked up from germline, CDR1 is SGHRS and CDR2 is YFSETQ.

The chain carries TRBV27 and TRBJ1-1, with 7 bases lining up with TRBD1. The CDR3 covers 13 residues. Trimming removed 6 bases from V and 6 bases from J; junction bases left unmatched: 7. The germline V gene encodes CDR1 MNHEY and CDR2 SMNVEV (reference sequence). The CDR3 loop reads CASRRGRTAEAFF. Written as DNA, the CDR3 is TGTGCCAGCAGAAGGGGGCGGACGGCTGAAGCTTTCTTT.

The chain uses TRBV2 and TRBJ2-1; D not resolved. The CDR3 has 16 residues. Trimming shortened V by 6 bases and J by 0 bases, and 15 bases separated the two germline ends. CDR1 and CDR2 (germline): SNHLY, FYNNEI. CDR3 coding DNA: TGTGCCAGCAGGATTAGTGGGTCAAGCTCCTACAATGAGCAGTTCTTC. This encodes CASRISGSSSYNEQFF. The full variable domain, in which reference TRBV2 and TRBJ2-1 provide the parts outside the CDR3, is EPEVTQTPSHQVTQMGQEVILRCVPISNHLYFYWYRQILGQKVEFLVSFYNNEISEKSEIFDDQFSVERPDGSNFTLKIRSTKLEDSAMYFCASRISGSSSYNEQFFGPGTRLTVL.

The chain carries TRBV7-2 and TRBJ1-2; D is unresolved. CDR3 length: 13 residues. CDR1 and CDR2 from the germline V gene are SGHTA and FQGNSA. V was cut by 3 bases and J by 8 bases, with 13 bases left in between. The CDR3 sequence: CASSFTDWGGYTF. DNA for the CDR3: TGTGCCAGCAGCTTCACCGACTGGGGAGGCTACACCTTC.

The chain is built from TRBV6-1 and TRBJ2-5; a weak D match, TRBD2 (7 bases). Matching the DNA end better, TRBJ2-7 makes the J call doubtful. The CDR3 is 14 amino acids. From germline, CDR1 is MNHNS and CDR2 SASEGT. CDR3 sequence (DNA): TGTGCCAGCAGGGGGGGGGCCTTCTCCTACGAGCAGTACTTC. Translation gives CASRGGAFSYEQYF.

The chain carries TRBV11-2 and TRBJ2-5, with D perhaps matching TRBD2 (5 bases). The J call may be mistaken, given a closer DNA end match to TRBJ2-7. Germline CDR1 SGHAT, CDR2 FQNNGV. The CDR3 has 16 amino acids. CDR3 protein: CASSSLIARTRYEQYF. As DNA, the CDR3 is TGTGCCAGCAGCTCCTTGATAGCCCGAACTAGGTACGAGCAGTACTTC.

Comment on this clone: One base separates it from a far larger clone, so it is likely a read error. Other DNA sequences in this specimen translate into the identical CDR3. J is TRBJ2-2 and V is TRBV30; D might be TRBD2 (6 bases). V gave up 3 bases and J gave up 5 bases, with 16 bases separating them. Germline values: CDR1 GTSNPN, CDR2 SVGIG (reference sequence). This CDR3 region has 15 residues. CDR3 sequence: CAWSGSSRDTGELFF. In DNA, the CDR3 is TGTGCCTGGAGCGGCAGCTCGCGGGATACCGGGGAGCTGTTTTTT.

Concerning this clone itself: Only one base separates this from a far larger clonotype, so it likely reflects a read error. The rearrangement links TRBV4-1 to TRBJ2-7; D may be TRBD2 (6 bases). Between the trimmed V and J ends, which lost 4 bases and 0 bases, there was a span of 13 bases. The CDR3 loop spans 15 amino acids. Germline V gives CDR1 MGHRA, CDR2 YSYEKL. The CDR3 nucleotides are TGCGCCAGCAGCCGAGGTCACGGGAGCTCCTACGAGCAGTACTTC. Translated: CASSRGHGSSYEQYF.

The rearrangement uses TRBV19 and TRBJ1-2; 8 nucleotides line up with TRBD1. The CDR3 totals 15 residues. Trimming cost V 5 bases and J 4 bases; bases outside gene matches: 9. Per the germline V gene, CDR1 is LNHDA and CDR2 is SQIVND (reference sequence). The CDR3 nucleotides are TGTGCCAGTAGTCTCCGCGGACAGGGTGGCTATGGCTACACCTTC. It specifies CASSLRGQGGYGYTF.

This chain joins TRBV6-5 and TRBJ2-3; TRBD2 matches at 7 bases. Germline V gene sequence: CDR1 MNHEY, CDR2 SVGAGI. V lost 6 bases, J lost 2 bases, and 5 bases stayed unmatched. CDR3 length equals 14 residues. Written as DNA, the CDR3 is TGTGCCAGCAGGGCGGGGGTTGCCACAGATACGCAGTATTTT. It specifies CASRAGVATDTQYF.